This TCR beta chain is drawn from a study of esophageal squamous cell carcinoma under preoperative chemotherapy. Whole-study findings and limits: Abundant clones tended to shrink rather than expand after paclitaxel-nedaplatin. Chemotherapy was followed by significantly higher TCR diversity in peripheral T cells only, not tumor-infiltrating lymphocytes.

Remarks on this clonotype: Its antigen is currently unknown. The junction departs from the called germline gene at one end, perhaps through a read error.

The time point denotes: before preoperative PTX-NDP chemotherapy. TCRdb reprocessed the PCR reads with MiXCR, giving one entry per CDR3 protein. The data contain about 30,000 distinct CDR3 sequences, roughly 50% of them singletons. The sequence was collected from a human donor with esophageal squamous cell carcinoma. The donor label of this sample is uncertain. This specimen was taken from a patient given preoperative chemotherapy.

CDR3: CASSLDPRLRGRAKDIQYF. The CDR3 bases are TGTGCCAGCAGCTTGGATCCGCGCCTCCGCGGCCGTGCCAAAGACATCCAGTACTTC. The chain joins TRBV7-6 to TRBJ2-4; D ambiguous. This CDR3 is built from 19 residues. CDR1 is SGHVS, CDR2 FNYEAQ, per germline.